A single sample gave rise to the 23 T cell receptor beta chains below, sequenced in a study of early stage breast cancer tumors. The table came from immunoSEQ multiplex PCR; TCRdb's copy has only in-frame clones and leaves some out. The data contain fewer than 90,000 clones, more than 60% of them seen just once; the ten biggest clones take up 3.5%. Sequenced: blood. Source of these receptors: a person between 55 and 70 years old with breast cancer.

V and J are TRBV5-1 and TRBJ2-2; D is ambiguous. CDR3 size: 11 residues. Trimming took 4 bases from V and 8 from J, leaving 6 bases between them. CDR1 and CDR2 from the germline V gene are SGHRS and YFSETQ. The CDR3 here is CASSGRGELFF. CDR3 bases: TGCGCCAGCAGCGGTAGGGGGGAGCTGTTTTTT.

The V and J genes are TRBV18 and TRBJ2-2, with 7 bases lining up with TRBD2. Germline V gives CDR1 KGHSH, CDR2 LQKENI. The V segment lost 3 bases and the J segment 5 bases; nucleotides outside the gene matches: 6. The CDR3 spans 15 residues. CDR3 in amino acids: CASSPVAGETGELFF. In nucleotides, the CDR3 is TGTGCCAGCTCACCTGTGGCGGGAGAAACCGGGGAGCTGTTTTTT. Full variable domain (outside the CDR3, taken from reference TRBV18 and TRBJ2-2): NAGVMQNPRHLVRRRGQEARLRCSPMKGHSHVYWYRQLPEEGLKFMVYLQKENIIDESGMPKERFSAEFPKEGPSILRIQQVVRGDSAAYFCASSPVAGETGELFFGEGSRLTVL.

The chain has TRBV5-4 and TRBJ2-5; 7 nucleotides agree with TRBD2. This CDR3 is 16 amino acids long. Germline V gene lookup returns CDR1 SGHNT and CDR2 YYREEE (reference sequence). J lost 5 bases, V lost 3 bases, and 13 bases had no gene match. CDR3 residues: CASSWGSSGRTETQYF. In nucleotides, the CDR3 is TGTGCCAGCAGCTGGGGCTCTAGCGGACGGACGGAGACCCAGTACTTC.

The chain uses TRBV5-1 and TRBJ1-5; possible D gene TRBD1, 6 bases. Germline-derived CDR1 and CDR2 are SGHRS and YFSETQ. CDR3 length equals 16 residues. Trimming took 0 bases from V and 4 from J, leaving 14 bases between them. The CDR3 protein is CASSLAPGQPNQPQHF. The CDR3 DNA sequence: TGCGCCAGCAGCTTGGCCCCCGGACAGCCAAATCAGCCCCAGCATTTT.

The J gene is TRBJ2-5, the V gene TRBV20-1; possible D gene TRBD1, 5 bases. The V gene lost 7 bases and the J gene lost 1 base, with 7 bases spanning the gap. Germline V gene data show CDR1 as DFQATT and CDR2 as SNEGSKA (reference sequence). The CDR3 contains 11 residues. CDR3 loop: CSVDSQETQYF. The CDR3 DNA reads as TGCAGTGTAGACAGCCAAGAGACCCAGTACTTC.

The chain combines TRBV11-3 with TRBJ2-1; tentatively, D is TRBD2 (6 bases). Trimming shortened V by 5 bases and J by 6 bases, and 14 bases separated the two germline ends. Germline values: CDR1 SGHNT, CDR2 YENEEA. The CDR3 has 14 residues. CDR3 amino acids: CASSLGGTSNEQFF. The CDR3 coding sequence is TGTGCCAGCAGCCTCGGAGGGACTTCCAATGAGCAGTTCTTC.

J is TRBJ2-5 and V is TRBV2; the D gene is possibly TRBD2 (6 bases). The V end was cut by 9 bases, the J end by 5 bases, with 13 bases between. Germline assignment: CDR1 SNHLY and CDR2 FYNNEI. The CDR3 consists of 12 residues. This chain's CDR3 is CASSRERETQYF. CDR3 nucleotides: TGTGCCAGTAGCCGGGAGCGGGAGACCCAGTACTTC.

This chain links TRBV7-9 with TRBJ2-5; D is uncertain. The CDR3 runs 12 residues. The V end was cut by 7 bases, the J end by 5 bases, with 11 bases between. Germline CDR1 and CDR2: SEHNR and FQNEAQ (reference sequence). The CDR3 reads CASTPIGETQYF. In DNA, the CDR3 is TGTGCCAGCACTCCCATAGGGGAGACCCAGTACTTC. Full variable domain (missing parts from reference TRBV7-9 and TRBJ2-5): DTGVSQNPRHKITKRGQNVTFRCDPISEHNRLYWYRQTLGQGPEFLTYFQNEAQLEKSRLLSDRFSAERPKGSFSTLEIQRTEQGDSAMYLCASTPIGETQYFGPGTRLLVL.

CDR3 DNA sequence: TGCAGCGTTGGTAGGGCCCTTAGCACAGATACGCAGTATTTT. Protein: CSVGRALSTDTQYF. The genes are TRBV29-1 and TRBJ2-3; D unclear. Looked up from germline, CDR1 is SQVTM and CDR2 is ANQGSEA. The CDR3 covers 14 residues. V lost 4 bases, J lost 0 bases, and 11 bases lay in between.

This chain joins TRBV5-4 and TRBJ2-5; 8 bases are a match to TRBD2. The CDR3 loop spans 15 amino acids. V gave up 4 bases and J gave up 1 base; unmatched junction bases: 6. Germline loops: CDR1 SGHNT, CDR2 YYREEE (reference sequence). Here the CDR3 reads CASSPGGVFQETQYF. The CDR3 nucleotides read TGTGCCAGCAGCCCCGGGGGGGTGTTCCAAGAGACCCAGTACTTC.

In this sample, this clone turned up once. V gene TRBV7-3 combines with J gene TRBJ2-2; D may match TRBD1 or TRBD2 (5 bases each). CDR3 length equals 12 residues. CDR1 and CDR2 (germline): SGHTA, FQGTGA. V was pared by 8 bases and J by 8 bases, with 12 bases between. CDR3 sequence: CASGDPKGELFF. The DNA for the CDR3 is TGTGCCAGCGGGGACCCAAAGGGGGAGCTGTTTTTT.

The gene calls are TRBV11-2 and TRBJ2-5; TRBD1 or TRBD2 may be the D gene (5 bases each). The germline gives CDR1 SGHAT, CDR2 FQNNGV. V was cut by 7 bases and J by 1 base, with 16 bases left in between. The CDR3 contains 15 residues. The CDR3 nucleotides read TGTGCCAGCACCCTCCAACGGGACCTCCAAGAGACCCAGTACTTC. Amino acids: CASTLQRDLQETQYF.

The CDR3 DNA follows: TGTGCCAGCAGCGTAGGAGCAGATACTAGCACAGATACGCAGTATTTT. It codes for CASSVGADTSTDTQYF. The chain is built from TRBV9 and TRBJ2-3; D gene ambiguous. From germline, CDR1 is SGDLS and CDR2 YYNGEE. The germline V and J ends were trimmed by 0 bases and 0 bases, with 11 bases remaining between them. The CDR3 is 16 residues long.

The gene calls are TRBV18 and TRBJ2-7; possibly TRBD2 for D (7 bases). The CDR3 extends over 13 amino acids. V lost 4 bases, J lost 4 bases, and 11 bases lay in between. Germline assignment: CDR1 KGHSH and CDR2 LQKENI. CDR3 nucleotides: TGTGCCAGCTCACGGCGGGGGCTTTACGAGCAGTACTTC. It codes for CASSRRGLYEQYF.

The J gene is TRBJ1-1, the V gene TRBV6-5, with 7 positions matching TRBD1. Germline V gene sequence: CDR1 MNHEY, CDR2 SVGAGI. Trimming removed 7 bases from V and 4 bases from J; junction bases left unmatched: 3. The CDR3 covers 12 residues. The CDR3, as DNA: TGTGCCAGCAACAGGGGTGGCACTGAAGCTTTCTTT. Translating it yields CASNRGGTEAFF.

The chain is built from TRBV27 and TRBJ2-1, with 11 nucleotides matching TRBD1. V dropped 4 bases and J dropped 8; count of bases not matched to a gene: 4. The CDR3 runs 14 residues. Germline-derived CDR1 and CDR2 are MNHEY and SMNVEV (reference sequence). CDR3 loop: CASSSGQGAHEQFF. The CDR3 DNA sequence: TGTGCCAGCAGTTCCGGACAGGGGGCCCATGAGCAGTTCTTC.

This clone has a single count. This sequence joins TRBV5-1 and TRBJ1-1, with 7 bases fitting TRBD1. CDR3 length equals 17 residues. The V gene end was trimmed by 1 base and the J gene end by 4 bases; junction bases not matched to a gene: 13. The germline V gene has CDR1 SGHRS and CDR2 YFSETQ. CDR3 in DNA: TGCGCCAGCAGCTTGAGATCAGGGGGGCGCCTGGGCACTGAAGCTTTCTTT. Encoded protein: CASSLRSGGRLGTEAFF.

The chain joins TRBV19 to TRBJ1-2, with D unclear. This CDR3 contains 13 residues. The germline gives CDR1 LNHDA, CDR2 SQIVND (reference sequence). V lost 4 bases and J lost 4, with 10 bases in between. The CDR3 loop reads CASSKGYGYGYTF. Here the CDR3 DNA reads TGTGCCAGTAGTAAAGGGTATGGCTATGGCTACACCTTC.

V is TRBV5-6 and J is TRBJ2-2; perhaps TRBD2 as D (5 bases). Per germline, CDR1 SGHDT and CDR2 YYEEEE. The ends were cut back, 3 bases at V and 2 bases at J, with 11 bases in the middle. CDR3 length: 15 residues. The CDR3 protein is CASSSRGPNTGELFF. The DNA of the CDR3 is TGTGCCAGCAGCTCACGAGGGCCCAACACCGGGGAGCTGTTTTTT.

This clone was counted once. This chain uses TRBV5-6 with TRBJ1-5, with D possibly TRBD1 on 6 matching bases. CDR1 is SGHDT and CDR2 is YYEEEE in the germline V gene. Between the trimmed V and J ends, which lost 4 bases and 5 bases, there was a span of 13 bases. This CDR3 is 14 amino acids long. CDR3 loop: CASSRQGTYQPQHF. CDR3 bases: TGTGCCAGCAGCCGCCAGGGGACTTATCAGCCCCAGCATTTT.

V is TRBV19 and J is TRBJ2-2; tentative D call: TRBD1 (6 bases). This CDR3 region has 15 residues. Trimming took 6 bases from V and 4 from J, leaving 15 bases between them. Germline CDR1 and CDR2: LNHDA and SQIVND (reference sequence). CDR3 protein: CASSGSEGGTGELFF. DNA for the CDR3: TGTGCCAGTAGCGGGTCCGAAGGGGGCACCGGGGAGCTGTTTTTT.

The chain employs TRBV28 and TRBJ2-7, with TRBD1 matching over 10 bases. The CDR3 consists of 15 residues. Trimming removed 9 bases from V and 5 bases from J; junction bases left unmatched: 13. Germline assignment: CDR1 MDHEN and CDR2 SYDVKM. CDR3 loop: CASTLPGQGRDEQYF. The CDR3 bases are TGTGCCAGTACTCTTCCGGGACAGGGGCGGGACGAGCAGTACTTC. Drawing the rest from reference TRBV28 and TRBJ2-7, the complete variable domain is DVKVTQSSRYLVKRTGEKVFLECVQDMDHENMFWYRQDPGLGLRLIYFSYDVKMKEKGDIPEGYSVSREKKERFSLILESASTNQTSMYLCASTLPGQGRDEQYFGPGTRLTVT.

CDR3 DNA sequence: TGCGCCAGCAGCTTGGCCCCAGGTTCTGAGCAGTTCTTC. It codes for CASSLAPGSEQFF. The chain is built from TRBV5-1 and TRBJ2-1; D is undetermined. Germline CDR1 SGHRS, CDR2 YFSETQ. Trimming pared 0 bases from V and 9 bases from J, leaving 10 bases between. This CDR3 contains 13 residues.